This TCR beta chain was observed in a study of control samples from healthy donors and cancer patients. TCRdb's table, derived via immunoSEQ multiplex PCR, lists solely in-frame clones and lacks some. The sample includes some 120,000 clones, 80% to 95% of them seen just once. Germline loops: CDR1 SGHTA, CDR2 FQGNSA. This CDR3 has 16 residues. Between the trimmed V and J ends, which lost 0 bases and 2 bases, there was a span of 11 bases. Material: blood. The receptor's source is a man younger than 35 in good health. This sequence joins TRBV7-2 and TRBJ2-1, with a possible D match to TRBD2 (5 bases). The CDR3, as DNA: TGTGCCAGCAGCTTAGCTCTAGCCCCTCCCTACAATGAGCAGTTCTTC. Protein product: CASSLALAPPYNEQFF.